The 26 T cell receptor beta chains below come from one sample, sequenced in a study of blood T cell repertoires in COVID-19. Profiling relied on immunoSEQ multiplex PCR, and the TCRdb table lists in-frame clones only, not all of them. The sample yields 100,000 to 150,000 clones, roughly four fifths seen once. Sequencing was performed on peripheral blood. The receptors shown here come from an older man with COVID-19, enrolled during active disease.

V gene TRBV7-3 combines with J gene TRBJ1-1; a weak D match, TRBD1 (5 bases). The CDR3 sequence is 14 residues long. Germline V CDR1 and CDR2: SGHTA, FQGTGA. Trimming removed 3 bases from V and 3 bases from J, with 11 bases in between. CDR3 sequence (DNA): TGTGCCAGCAGCTTGACAGCAAGGGACACTGAAGCTTTCTTT. It specifies CASSLTARDTEAFF. Full variable domain (rest looked up from reference TRBV7-3 and TRBJ1-1): GAGVSQTPSNKVTEKGKYVELRCDPISGHTALYWYRQSLGQGPEFLIYFQGTGAADDSGLPNDRFFAVRPEGSVSTLKIQRTERGDSAVYLCASSLTARDTEAFFGQGTRLTVV.

The chain is built from TRBV4-2 and TRBJ1-1; D not resolved. The CDR3 loop spans 16 amino acids. Germline CDR1 is LGHNA and CDR2 is YNFKEQ. V was trimmed by 1 base and J by 5 bases, leaving 17 bases between them. The CDR3 region is CASSQVGVAPGTEAFF. The DNA of the CDR3 is TGTGCCAGCAGCCAAGTAGGAGTAGCGCCGGGGACTGAAGCTTTCTTT.

The chain is built from TRBV5-4 and TRBJ1-6; D is possibly TRBD1 (5 bases). The CDR3 totals 14 residues. The V end was cut by 4 bases, the J end by 9 bases, with 14 bases between. Germline V CDR1 and CDR2: SGHNT, YYREEE (reference sequence). The CDR3 DNA sequence: TGTGCCAGCAGCCCGGCCGGGGGATTTTCACCCCTCCACTTT. Translating it yields CASSPAGGFSPLHF.

CDR3 sequence reads: CASSPTSGSYEQYF. CDR3 DNA sequence: TGTGCCAGCAGTCCGACTAGCGGAAGCTACGAGCAGTACTTC. The V gene is TRBV28, the J gene TRBJ2-7; 9 nucleotides line up with TRBD2. This CDR3 contains 14 residues. Germline CDR1 MDHEN, CDR2 SYDVKM. Trimming at V came to 5 bases and at J to 3 bases, leaving 5 bases not matched to a gene.

V usage is TRBV19 and J usage is TRBJ2-5, with 14 bases lining up with TRBD2. CDR3 length equals 18 residues. V shed 5 bases and J 1 base; nucleotides not matched to a gene: 9. Germline CDR1 is LNHDA and CDR2 is SQIVND (reference sequence). For the CDR3, the DNA is TGTGCCAGTAGTCCGGGGACTAGCGGGAGATTGGCCCAAGAGACCCAGTACTTC. Its translation: CASSPGTSGRLAQETQYF.

This chain joins TRBV7-2 and TRBJ2-3; perhaps TRBD2 as D (6 bases). Germline V gives CDR1 SGHTA, CDR2 FQGNSA. Trimming took 4 bases from V and 4 from J, leaving 15 bases between them. The CDR3 loop spans 15 amino acids. The CDR3 reads CASSWGEFWSDTQYF. The DNA of the CDR3 is TGTGCCAGCAGCTGGGGGGAGTTCTGGTCAGATACGCAGTATTTT.

About this clone: Germline is not matched at one junction end, which may reflect a read error. The CDR3 reads CASSIAGGPDEQFF. CDR3 DNA sequence: TGTGCCAGCAGCATAGCGGGAGGGCCAGATGAGCAGTTCTTC. The J gene is TRBJ2-1, the V gene TRBV7-9, with TRBD2 matching over 11 bases. Germline V CDR1 and CDR2: SEHNR, FQNEAQ (reference sequence). The CDR3 length is 14 residues.

The chain is built from TRBV5-6 and TRBJ2-1; tentatively, D is TRBD2 (6 bases). Germline assignment: CDR1 SGHDT and CDR2 YYEEEE. Deletions cut 4 bases from V and 4 bases from J, with 18 bases between. The CDR3 has 16 residues. The CDR3 is CASSLTGASLYNEQFF. CDR3 nucleotides: TGTGCCAGCAGCCTGACGGGAGCGTCCCTATACAATGAGCAGTTCTTC.

J is TRBJ1-2 and V is TRBV5-1, with a tentative D call TRBD1 (5 bases). CDR3 length equals 13 residues. Germline V gene data show CDR1 as SGHRS and CDR2 as YFSETQ. The V end lost 4 bases, the J end lost 8 bases, and 15 bases lay between the germline ends. CDR3 loop: CASSPPRDQGYTF. The CDR3 DNA follows: TGCGCCAGCAGCCCGCCCAGGGATCAGGGCTACACCTTC.

In its sample, this clone was seen a few times. The V gene is TRBV19, the J gene TRBJ1-4; D perhaps matches TRBD1 (5 bases). CDR3 length equals 13 residues. Trimming pared 10 bases from V and 6 bases from J, leaving 15 bases between. The germline V gene encodes CDR1 LNHDA and CDR2 SQIVND (reference sequence). CDR3: CATSREGDEKLFF. DNA for the CDR3: TGTGCCACCTCCAGGGAGGGCGATGAAAAACTGTTTTTT.

Worth noting for this clone: This may be a read error, as it is one base from a much larger clone. The rearrangement uses TRBV3-1 (or the pseudogene TRBV3-2) and TRBJ1-1; 7 bases align to TRBD1. CDR1 and CDR2 from the germline V gene are LGHDT and YNNKEL (reference sequence). The CDR3 has 13 amino acids. The trim removed 6 bases at V and 1 base at J, leaving 2 bases unmatched. The CDR3 sequence is CASSRDRNTEAFF. CDR3 nucleotide sequence: TGTGCCAGCAGTAGGGACAGGAACACTGAAGCTTTCTTT.

The V call is TRBV25-1, the J call TRBJ2-7; D is perhaps TRBD1 (5 bases). This CDR3 has 14 amino acids. CDR1 and CDR2 (germline): MGHDK, SYGVNS. The V end was cut by 6 bases, the J end by 5 bases, with 17 bases between. The CDR3 region is CASSPLDNFDEQYF. The CDR3 DNA reads TGTGCCAGCAGCCCCCTGGACAATTTCGACGAGCAGTACTTC.

CDR3 loop: CASSFGLAGEETQYF. The CDR3, as DNA: TGTGCCAGCAGTTTTGGACTAGCGGGAGAAGAGACCCAGTACTTC. The chain employs TRBV28 and TRBJ2-5; 13 nucleotides line up with TRBD2. The V and J ends lost 3 bases and 3 bases, in that order; junction bases with no gene match: 1. Germline V gene lookup returns CDR1 MDHEN and CDR2 SYDVKM. The CDR3 has 15 amino acids.

This chain connects TRBV9 to TRBJ2-3, with 11 nucleotides matching TRBD2. The CDR3 runs to 15 residues. Germline assignment: CDR1 SGDLS and CDR2 YYNGEE. The trim removed 6 bases at V and 3 bases at J, leaving 6 bases unmatched. CDR3 nucleotide sequence: TGTGCCAGCACAGAACGACTAGCGGGAACAGATACGCAGTATTTT. Protein product: CASTERLAGTDTQYF.

This clone has only one observation. J is TRBJ1-6 and V is TRBV2; 7 bases match TRBD1. The germline V gene encodes CDR1 SNHLY and CDR2 FYNNEI. The CDR3 runs 15 residues. After removal of 1 base from V and 10 bases from J, the junction contained 7 bases not matched to a gene. The CDR3 sequence: CASSEGQGQYSPLHF. Written as DNA, the CDR3 is TGTGCCAGCAGTGAAGGACAGGGCCAATACTCACCCCTCCACTTT.

The J gene is TRBJ2-5, the V gene TRBV15, with 10 bases fitting TRBD1. Germline lookup yields CDR1 LNHNV and CDR2 YYDKDF (reference sequence). The CDR3 spans 15 residues. The trim removed 1 base at V and 4 bases at J, leaving 3 bases unmatched. CDR3 DNA: TGTGCCACCAGCAGAGTTGACAGGGGGCCAGAGACCCAGTACTTC. It codes for CATSRVDRGPETQYF.

This clone was detected only once. The rearrangement links TRBV7-9 to TRBJ2-5; 7 positions match TRBD1. The germline CDR1 and CDR2 sequences are SEHNR and FQNEAQ (reference sequence). The CDR3 runs to 17 residues. The J segment lost 0 bases and the V segment lost 5 bases, leaving 12 bases of the junction unmatched. Written as DNA, the CDR3 is TGTGCCAGCAGCCCTACGCCGACAGGGAATTACCAAGAGACCCAGTACTTC. Translated, it gives CASSPTPTGNYQETQYF.

The chain employs TRBV7-8 and TRBJ2-5; 11 positions agree with TRBD1. The CDR3 loop spans 16 amino acids. CDR1 is SGHVS and CDR2 is FQNEAQ in the germline V gene. Unmatched junction bases numbered 6, after V lost 1 base and J lost 5 bases. The CDR3 loop reads CASSLGTGQGDETQYF. The CDR3 bases are TGTGCCAGCAGCTTAGGGACGGGACAGGGGGACGAGACCCAGTACTTC.

The V gene is TRBV11-2, the J gene TRBJ2-7; weak D call: TRBD2 (6 bases). Germline V CDR1 and CDR2: SGHAT, FQNNGV. The CDR3 loop spans 14 amino acids. Deletions cut 4 bases from V and 1 base from J, with 11 bases between. The CDR3 region is CASSSIGLSYEQYF. The CDR3 DNA reads TGTGCCAGCAGCTCAATCGGACTATCCTACGAGCAGTACTTC.

The chain couples TRBV27 to TRBJ2-4; maybe TRBD1 (5 bases). V was clipped by 6 bases and J by 0 bases, with 12 bases between them. There are 15 residues in the CDR3. CDR1 is MNHEY and CDR2 is SMNVEV in the germline V gene (reference sequence). The CDR3, as DNA: TGTGCCAGCAGCGAGGACACGTTAGCCAAAAACATTCAGTACTTC. The encoded protein is CASSEDTLAKNIQYF.

The CDR3 nucleotides are TGCAGTGCTGGTGACAGCGGGGCTAGCTCCTACGAGCAGTACTTC. Protein product: CSAGDSGASSYEQYF. The rearrangement links TRBV20-1 to TRBJ2-7, with 7 bases that match TRBD2. The CDR3 is made up of 15 amino acids. Germline CDR1 reads DFQATT; CDR2 reads SNEGSKA (reference sequence). V was clipped by 5 bases and J by 0 bases; unmatched bases: 10.

The chain joins TRBV6-5 to TRBJ2-7, with TRBD1 matching 7 bases. V lost 7 bases to trimming and J lost 1 base; unmatched junction nucleotides: 10. The CDR3 consists of 15 residues. The V gene's germline CDR1 is MNHEY and CDR2 SVGAGI. The CDR3 DNA follows: TGTGCCAGCATCTCTAACGAGGGACAGTCCTACGAGCAGTACTTC. This codes for CASISNEGQSYEQYF.

This clone was detected only a few times. The J gene is TRBJ1-3, the V gene TRBV6-1; TRBD1 matches at 8 bases. J lost 6 bases, V lost 0 bases, and 4 bases had no gene match. CDR3 length: 15 amino acids. In germline, CDR1 is MNHNS, CDR2 SASEGT. Here the CDR3 DNA reads TGTGCCAGCAGTGAAGCGCAACAGGGGGTAAACACCATATATTTT. Residues: CASSEAQQGVNTIYF.

J is TRBJ1-3 and V is TRBV18; D might be TRBD1 (6 bases). CDR1 is KGHSH and CDR2 is LQKENI in the germline V gene. V lost 6 bases to trimming and J lost 0 bases, with 12 bases between them. The CDR3 consists of 15 residues. In DNA form, the CDR3 reads TGTGCCAGCTCCCTCGGACAGAGCTCTGGAAACACCATATATTTT. Protein: CASSLGQSSGNTIYF.

This clone has more than one count but fewer than ten. The chain combines TRBV11-2 with TRBJ2-1, with 7 bases aligning to TRBD2. From germline, CDR1 is SGHAT and CDR2 FQNNGV. V shed 3 bases, J shed 1 base, and the junction held 12 bases outside the gene matches. The CDR3 loop spans 18 amino acids. The CDR3 DNA is TGTGCCAGCAGCTTGGGTCCTCTAGCGGAGGCTTCCTACAATGAGCAGTTCTTC. It yields the protein CASSLGPLAEASYNEQFF.

This clone was found a few times. This rearrangement joins TRBV29-1 to TRBJ2-3, with D possibly matching TRBD2 (6 bases). Deletions cut 7 bases from V and 2 bases from J, with 13 bases between. CDR3 size: 13 residues. Germline V gives CDR1 SQVTM, CDR2 ANQGSEA. The CDR3 loop reads CSAGGGTTDTQYF. CDR3 nucleotide sequence: TGCAGCGCCGGCGGCGGGACCACAGATACGCAGTATTTT.